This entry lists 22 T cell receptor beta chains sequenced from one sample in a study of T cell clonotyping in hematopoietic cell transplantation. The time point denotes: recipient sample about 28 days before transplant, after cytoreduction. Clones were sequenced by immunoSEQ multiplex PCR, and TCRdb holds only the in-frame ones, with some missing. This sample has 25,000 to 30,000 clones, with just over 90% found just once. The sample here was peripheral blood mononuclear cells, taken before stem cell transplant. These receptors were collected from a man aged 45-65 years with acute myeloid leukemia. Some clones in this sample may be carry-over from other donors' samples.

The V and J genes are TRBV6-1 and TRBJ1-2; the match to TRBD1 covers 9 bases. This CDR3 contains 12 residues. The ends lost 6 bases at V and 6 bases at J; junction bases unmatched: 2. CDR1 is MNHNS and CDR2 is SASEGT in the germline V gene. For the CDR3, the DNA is TGTGCCAGCAGCTGGACAGGGGATGGCTACACCTTC. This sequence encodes CASSWTGDGYTF.

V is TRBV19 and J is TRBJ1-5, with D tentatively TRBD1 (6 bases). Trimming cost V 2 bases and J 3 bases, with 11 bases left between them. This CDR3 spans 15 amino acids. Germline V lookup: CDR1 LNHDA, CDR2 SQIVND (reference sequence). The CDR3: CASSIWGAANQPQHF. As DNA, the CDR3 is TGTGCCAGTAGTATATGGGGGGCGGCCAATCAGCCCCAGCATTTT.

DNA of the CDR3: TGTGCCAGCAGTTTTCCGGAGGGCAGAAAAGGCTACACCTTC. It is translated as CASSFPEGRKGYTF. The rearrangement links TRBV28 to TRBJ1-2; D unclear. Trimming stripped 3 bases from V and 8 bases from J, with 16 bases between. From germline, CDR1 is MDHEN and CDR2 SYDVKM. The CDR3 is made up of 14 amino acids.

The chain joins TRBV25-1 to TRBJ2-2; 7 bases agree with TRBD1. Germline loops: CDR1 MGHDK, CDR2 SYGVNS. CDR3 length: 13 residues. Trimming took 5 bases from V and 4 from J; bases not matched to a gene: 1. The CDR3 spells CASSHRGTGELFF. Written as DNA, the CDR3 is TGTGCCAGCAGTCACAGGGGCACCGGGGAGCTGTTTTTT.

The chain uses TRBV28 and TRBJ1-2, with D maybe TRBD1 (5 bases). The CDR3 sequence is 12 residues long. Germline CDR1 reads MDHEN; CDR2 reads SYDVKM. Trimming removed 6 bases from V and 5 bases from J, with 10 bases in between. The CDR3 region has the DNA TGTGCCAGCAGCTCGGGGGATTATGGCTACACCTTC. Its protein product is CASSSGDYGYTF.

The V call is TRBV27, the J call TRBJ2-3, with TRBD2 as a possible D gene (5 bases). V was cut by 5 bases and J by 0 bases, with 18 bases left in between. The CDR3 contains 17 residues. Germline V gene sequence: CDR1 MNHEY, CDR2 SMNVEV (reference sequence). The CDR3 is CASSQMDSYPSTDTQYF. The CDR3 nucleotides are TGTGCCAGCAGTCAAATGGACTCCTACCCTAGCACAGATACGCAGTATTTT.

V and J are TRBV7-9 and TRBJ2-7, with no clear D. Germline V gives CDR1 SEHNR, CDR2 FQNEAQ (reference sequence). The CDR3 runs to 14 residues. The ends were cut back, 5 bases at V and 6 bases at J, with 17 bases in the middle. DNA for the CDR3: TGTGCCAGCAGCCCGGCCGGGTCAAGAAGCGAGCAGTACTTC. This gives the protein CASSPAGSRSEQYF.

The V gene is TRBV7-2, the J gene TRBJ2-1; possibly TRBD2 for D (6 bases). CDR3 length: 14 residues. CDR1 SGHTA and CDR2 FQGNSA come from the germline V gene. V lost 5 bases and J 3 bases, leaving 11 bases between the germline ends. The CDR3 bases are TGTGCCAGCAGCCGGGGGAGAAACTACAATGAGCAGTTCTTC. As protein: CASSRGRNYNEQFF.

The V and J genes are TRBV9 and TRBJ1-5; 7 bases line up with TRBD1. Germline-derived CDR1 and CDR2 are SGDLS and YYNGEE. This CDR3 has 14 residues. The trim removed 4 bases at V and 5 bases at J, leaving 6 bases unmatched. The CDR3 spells CASSPRQGDQPQHF. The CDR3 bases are TGTGCCAGCAGCCCCCGACAGGGCGATCAGCCCCAGCATTTT.

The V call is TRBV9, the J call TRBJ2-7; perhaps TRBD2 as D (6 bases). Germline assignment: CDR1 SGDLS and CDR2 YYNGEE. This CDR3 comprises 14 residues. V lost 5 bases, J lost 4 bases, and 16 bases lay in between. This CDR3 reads CASSPGGLGYEQYF. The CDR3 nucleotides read TGTGCCAGCAGTCCCGGAGGGCTCGGATACGAGCAGTACTTC.

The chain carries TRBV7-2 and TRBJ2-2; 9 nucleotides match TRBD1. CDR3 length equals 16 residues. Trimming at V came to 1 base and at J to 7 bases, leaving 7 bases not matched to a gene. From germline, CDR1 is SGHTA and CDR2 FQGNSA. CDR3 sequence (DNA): TGTGCCAGCAGCTTAGAGGGGACAGGGTTCGTCGGGGAGCTGTTTTTT. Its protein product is CASSLEGTGFVGELFF. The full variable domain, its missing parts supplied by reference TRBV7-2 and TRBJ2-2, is GAGVSQSPSNKVTEKGKDVELRCDPISGHTALYWYRQSLGQGLEFLIYFQGNSAPDKSGLPSDRFSAERTGGSVSTLTIQRTQQEDSAVYLCASSLEGTGFVGELFFGEGSRLTVL.

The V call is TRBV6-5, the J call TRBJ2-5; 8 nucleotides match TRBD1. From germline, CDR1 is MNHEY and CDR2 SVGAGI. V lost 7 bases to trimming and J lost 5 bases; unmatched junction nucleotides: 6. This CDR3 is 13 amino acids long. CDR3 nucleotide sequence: TGTGCCAGCACTAACAGGGGGAGTGAGACCCAGTACTTC. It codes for CASTNRGSETQYF.

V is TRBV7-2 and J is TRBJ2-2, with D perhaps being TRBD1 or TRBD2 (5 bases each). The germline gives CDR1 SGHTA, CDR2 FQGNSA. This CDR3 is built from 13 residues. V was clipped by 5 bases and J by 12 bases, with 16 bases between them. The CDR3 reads CASSPSGAAQLFF. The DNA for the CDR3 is TGTGCCAGCAGCCCCTCCGGGGCCGCGCAGCTGTTTTTT.

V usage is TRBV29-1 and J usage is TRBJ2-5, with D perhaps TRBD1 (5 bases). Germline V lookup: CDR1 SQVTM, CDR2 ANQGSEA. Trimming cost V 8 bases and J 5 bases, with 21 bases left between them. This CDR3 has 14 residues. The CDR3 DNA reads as TGCAGCACCACTTGGACAAAAAGACAGGAGACCCAGTACTTC. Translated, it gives CSTTWTKRQETQYF.

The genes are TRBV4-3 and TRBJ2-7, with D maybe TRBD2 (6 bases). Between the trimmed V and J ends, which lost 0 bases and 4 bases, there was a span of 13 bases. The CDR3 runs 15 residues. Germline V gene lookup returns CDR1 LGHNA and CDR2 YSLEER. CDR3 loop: CASSQDSGGTYEQYF. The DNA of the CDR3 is TGCGCCAGCAGCCAAGATTCTGGCGGGACTTACGAGCAGTACTTC.

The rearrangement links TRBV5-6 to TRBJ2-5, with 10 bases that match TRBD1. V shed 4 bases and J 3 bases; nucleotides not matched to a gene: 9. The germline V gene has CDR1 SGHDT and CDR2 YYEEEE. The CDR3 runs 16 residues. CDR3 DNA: TGTGCCAGCAGCGTTTCGGGACAGGGGATAGAAGAGACCCAGTACTTC. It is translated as CASSVSGQGIEETQYF.

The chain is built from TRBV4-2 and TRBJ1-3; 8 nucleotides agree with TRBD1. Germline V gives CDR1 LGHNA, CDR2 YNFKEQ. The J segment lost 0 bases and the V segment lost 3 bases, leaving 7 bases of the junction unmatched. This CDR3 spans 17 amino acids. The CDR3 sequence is CASSQPTGESSGNTIYF. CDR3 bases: TGTGCCAGCAGCCAGCCGACAGGGGAAAGCTCTGGAAACACCATATATTTT.

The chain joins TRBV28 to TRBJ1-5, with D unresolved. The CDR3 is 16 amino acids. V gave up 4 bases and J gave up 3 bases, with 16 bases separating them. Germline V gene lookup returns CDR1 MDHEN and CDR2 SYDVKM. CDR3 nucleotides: TGTGCCAGCAGTTCCCCCTCGGACGGCTTCAATCAGCCCCAGCATTTT. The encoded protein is CASSSPSDGFNQPQHF.

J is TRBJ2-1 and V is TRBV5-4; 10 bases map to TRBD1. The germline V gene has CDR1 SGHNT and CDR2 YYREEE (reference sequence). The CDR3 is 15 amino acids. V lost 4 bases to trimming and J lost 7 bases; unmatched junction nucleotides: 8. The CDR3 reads CASSLRQGAWNEQFF. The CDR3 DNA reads TGTGCCAGCAGCCTAAGACAGGGGGCTTGGAATGAGCAGTTCTTC.

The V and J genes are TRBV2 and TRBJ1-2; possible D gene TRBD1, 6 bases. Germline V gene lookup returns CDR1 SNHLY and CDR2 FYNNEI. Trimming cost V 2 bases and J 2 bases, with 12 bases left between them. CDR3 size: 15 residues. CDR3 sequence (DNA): TGTGCCAGCAGTGAAAACAGGGTTGAGAACTATGGCTACACCTTC. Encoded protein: CASSENRVENYGYTF.

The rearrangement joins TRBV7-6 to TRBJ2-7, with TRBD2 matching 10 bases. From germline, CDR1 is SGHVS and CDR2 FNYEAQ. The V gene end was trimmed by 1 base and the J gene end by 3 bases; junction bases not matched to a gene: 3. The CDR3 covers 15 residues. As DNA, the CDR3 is TGTGCCAGCAGCTTAGAGCCTAGCGGGAGCTACGAGCAGTACTTC. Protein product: CASSLEPSGSYEQYF. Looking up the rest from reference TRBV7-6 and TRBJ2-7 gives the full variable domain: GAGVSQSPRYKVTKRGQDVALRCDPISGHVSLYWYRQALGQGPEFLTYFNYEAQQDKSGLPNDRFSAERPEGSISTLTIQRTEQRDSAMYRCASSLEPSGSYEQYFGPGTRLTVT.

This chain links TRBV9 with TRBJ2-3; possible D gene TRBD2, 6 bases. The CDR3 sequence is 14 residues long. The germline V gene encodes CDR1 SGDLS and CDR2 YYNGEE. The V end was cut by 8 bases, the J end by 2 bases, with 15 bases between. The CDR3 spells CASSRDLNTDTQYF. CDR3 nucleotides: TGTGCCAGTTCGCGGGACCTTAACACAGATACGCAGTATTTT. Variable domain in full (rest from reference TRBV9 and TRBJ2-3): DSGVTQTPKHLITATGQRVTLRCSPRSGDLSVYWYQQSLDQGLQFLIQYYNGEERAKGNILERFSAQQFPDLHSELNLSSLELGDSALYFCASSRDLNTDTQYFGPGTRLTVL.